The clone carrying this T cell receptor beta chain was observed a handful of times. What it binds is not known. This sample is part of a study of cytomegalovirus exposure and HLA in healthy donors. It was with 60 Vbeta and 13 Jbeta primers that the PCR ran. The repertoire was sequenced with immunoSEQ multiplex PCR; TCRdb's copy has only in-frame clones and lacks some. This table has about 89,000 clones, approximately 9% appearing once. The V end lost 4 bases, the J end lost 5 bases, and 27 bases lay between the germline ends. CDR3 length: 18 amino acids. The germline gives CDR1 SGHTA, CDR2 FQGNSA. Broader study findings: HLA allele associations emerged for around 15,000 TCR beta sequences in a later analysis, at 0.05 false discovery rate. Researchers reported in a later analysis that common viral pathogens appeared linked to several top clusters.

Sequences were obtained from PBMCs. The sequence came from a man in his fifties in good health and CMV-seropositive. The V call is TRBV7-2, the J call TRBJ2-7; D perhaps matches TRBD1 (6 bases). The CDR3 sequence is CASSSGPKLRTAYHEQYF. The CDR3 bases are TGTGCCAGCAGCTCAGGCCCGAAACTTAGGACAGCCTACCACGAGCAGTACTTC.